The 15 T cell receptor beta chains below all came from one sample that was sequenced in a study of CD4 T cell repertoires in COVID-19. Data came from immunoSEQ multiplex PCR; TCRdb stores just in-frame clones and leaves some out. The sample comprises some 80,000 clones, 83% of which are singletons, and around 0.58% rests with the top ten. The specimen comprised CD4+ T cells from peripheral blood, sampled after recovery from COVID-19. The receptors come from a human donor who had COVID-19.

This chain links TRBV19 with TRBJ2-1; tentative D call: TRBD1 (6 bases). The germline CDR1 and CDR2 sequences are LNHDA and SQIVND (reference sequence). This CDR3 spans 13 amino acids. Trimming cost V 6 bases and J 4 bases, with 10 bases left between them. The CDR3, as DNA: TGTGCCAGTAGCAAAGGGGGTTACAATGAGCAGTTCTTC. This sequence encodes CASSKGGYNEQFF.

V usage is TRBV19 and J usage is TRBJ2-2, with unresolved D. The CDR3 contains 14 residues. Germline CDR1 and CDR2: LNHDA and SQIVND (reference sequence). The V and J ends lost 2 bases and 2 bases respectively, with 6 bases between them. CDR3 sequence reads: CASSITSNTGELFF. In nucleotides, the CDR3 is TGTGCCAGTAGTATAACTTCTAACACCGGGGAGCTGTTTTTT.

CDR3 DNA: TGTGCCAGCAGTTGGGCGGCCAATCAGCCCCAGCATTTT. The encoded protein is CASSWAANQPQHF. V is TRBV12-3 or TRBV12-4 and J is TRBJ1-5; D uncertain. V lost 4 bases to trimming and J lost 3 bases, with 7 bases between them. The CDR3 has 13 amino acids.

The CDR3: CASSLVPNTGELFF. CDR3 nucleotide sequence: TGCGCCAGCAGCTTGGTACCAAACACCGGGGAGCTGTTTTTT. J is TRBJ2-2 and V is TRBV5-1; D is undetermined. The CDR3 spans 14 residues. Germline CDR1 and CDR2: SGHRS and YFSETQ. Trimming removed 0 bases at V and 2 bases at J, with 5 bases between. Based on the CDR3 plus reference TRBV5-1 and TRBJ2-2, the full variable domain is KAGVTQTPRYLIKTRGQQVTLSCSPISGHRSVSWYQQTPGQGLQFLFEYFSETQRNKGNFPGRFSGRQFSNSRSEMNVSTLELGDSALYLCASSLVPNTGELFFGEGSRLTVL.

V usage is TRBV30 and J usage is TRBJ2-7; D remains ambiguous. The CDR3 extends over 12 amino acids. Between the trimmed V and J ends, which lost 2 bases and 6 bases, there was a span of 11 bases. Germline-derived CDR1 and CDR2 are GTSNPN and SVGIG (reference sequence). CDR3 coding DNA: TGTGCCTGGAGTCCCGCGTCGTCCGAGCAGTACTTC. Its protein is CAWSPASSEQYF.

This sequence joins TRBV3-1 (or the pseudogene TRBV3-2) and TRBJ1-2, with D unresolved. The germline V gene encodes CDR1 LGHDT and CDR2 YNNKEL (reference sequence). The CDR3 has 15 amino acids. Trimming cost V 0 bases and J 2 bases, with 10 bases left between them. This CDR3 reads CASSQDEALNYGYTF. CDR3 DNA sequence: TGTGCCAGCAGCCAAGACGAAGCGTTAAACTATGGCTACACCTTC.

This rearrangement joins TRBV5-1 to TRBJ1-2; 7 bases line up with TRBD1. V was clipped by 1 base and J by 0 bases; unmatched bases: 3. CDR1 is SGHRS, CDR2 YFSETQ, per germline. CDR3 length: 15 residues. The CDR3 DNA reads TGCGCCAGCAGCTTGTCGGGACAGACTAACTATGGCTACACCTTC. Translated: CASSLSGQTNYGYTF.

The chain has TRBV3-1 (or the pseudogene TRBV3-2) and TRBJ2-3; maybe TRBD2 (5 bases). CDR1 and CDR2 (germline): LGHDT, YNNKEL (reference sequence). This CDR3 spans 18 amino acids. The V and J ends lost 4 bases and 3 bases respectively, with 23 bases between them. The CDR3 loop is CASSPTPLLGPRTDTQYF. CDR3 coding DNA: TGTGCCAGCAGCCCCACCCCCTTACTAGGTCCGCGGACAGATACGCAGTATTTT.

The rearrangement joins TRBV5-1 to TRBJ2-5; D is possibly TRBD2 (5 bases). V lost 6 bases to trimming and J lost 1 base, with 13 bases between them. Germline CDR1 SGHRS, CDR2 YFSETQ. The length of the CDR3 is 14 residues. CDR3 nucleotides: TGCGCCAGCACCCGGGGAACAGCCCAAGAGACCCAGTACTTC. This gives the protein CASTRGTAQETQYF.

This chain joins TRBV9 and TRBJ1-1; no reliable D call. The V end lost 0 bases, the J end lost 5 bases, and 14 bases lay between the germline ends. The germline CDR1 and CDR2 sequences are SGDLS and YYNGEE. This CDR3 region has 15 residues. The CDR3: CASSVAPQARTEAFF. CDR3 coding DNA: TGTGCCAGCAGCGTAGCACCCCAGGCAAGGACTGAAGCTTTCTTT.

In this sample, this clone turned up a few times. CDR3 nucleotides: TGTGCCAGCAGTCCTACGGGGACAGTCAATTCACCCCTCCACTTT. As protein: CASSPTGTVNSPLHF. This chain joins TRBV6-5 and TRBJ1-6, with TRBD1 identical over 7 bases. V shed 5 bases and J 7 bases; nucleotides not matched to a gene: 8. Per germline, CDR1 MNHEY and CDR2 SVGAGI. This CDR3 spans 15 amino acids.

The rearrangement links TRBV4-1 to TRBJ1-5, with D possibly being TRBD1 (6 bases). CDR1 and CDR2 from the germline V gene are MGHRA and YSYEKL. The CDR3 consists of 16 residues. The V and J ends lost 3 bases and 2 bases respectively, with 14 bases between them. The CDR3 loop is CASSQDLNRGNQPQHF. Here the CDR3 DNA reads TGCGCCAGCAGCCAGGACCTAAACAGGGGCAATCAGCCCCAGCATTTT.

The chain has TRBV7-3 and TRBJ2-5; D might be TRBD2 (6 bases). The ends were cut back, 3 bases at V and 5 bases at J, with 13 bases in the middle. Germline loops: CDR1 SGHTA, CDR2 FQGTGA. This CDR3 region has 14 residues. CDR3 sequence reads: CASSLGGRVETQYF. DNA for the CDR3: TGTGCCAGCAGCTTGGGAGGCCGCGTTGAGACCCAGTACTTC.

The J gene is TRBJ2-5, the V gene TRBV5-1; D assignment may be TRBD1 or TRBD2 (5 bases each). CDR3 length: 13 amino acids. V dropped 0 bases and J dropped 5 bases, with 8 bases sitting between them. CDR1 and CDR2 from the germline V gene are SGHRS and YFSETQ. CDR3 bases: TGCGCCAGCAGCTTGGTGGGGGAGGAGACCCAGTACTTC. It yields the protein CASSLVGEETQYF.

The CDR3 DNA sequence: TGCAGCGCCCTCGTAGGCACTGAAGCTTTCTTT. Amino acids: CSALVGTEAFF. V is TRBV29-1 and J is TRBJ1-1; D remains unclear. The V and J ends lost 7 bases and 4 bases respectively, with 10 bases between them. Germline CDR1 SQVTM, CDR2 ANQGSEA. The CDR3 covers 11 residues.